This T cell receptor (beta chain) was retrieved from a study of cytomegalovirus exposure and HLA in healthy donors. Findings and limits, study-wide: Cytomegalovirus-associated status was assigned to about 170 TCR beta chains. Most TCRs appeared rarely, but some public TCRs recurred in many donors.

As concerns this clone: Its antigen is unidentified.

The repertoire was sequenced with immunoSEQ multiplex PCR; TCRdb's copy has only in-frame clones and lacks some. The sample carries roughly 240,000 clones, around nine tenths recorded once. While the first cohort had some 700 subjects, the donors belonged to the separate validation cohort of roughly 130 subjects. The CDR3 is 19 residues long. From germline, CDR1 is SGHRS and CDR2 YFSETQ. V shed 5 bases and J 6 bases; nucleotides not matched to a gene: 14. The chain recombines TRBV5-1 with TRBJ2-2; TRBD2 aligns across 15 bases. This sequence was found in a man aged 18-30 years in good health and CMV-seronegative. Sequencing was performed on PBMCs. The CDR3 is CASRGRGLAGGPLPGELFF. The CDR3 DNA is TGCGCCAGCAGGGGCCGTGGACTAGCGGGGGGGCCGCTTCCCGGGGAGCTGTTTTTT.